This T cell receptor beta chain was captured in a study of T cells after yellow fever vaccination. TCRdb re-derived calls from the 5' RACE reads in MiXCR, one entry per CDR3 protein. This sample has about 500,000 distinct CDR3 sequences, with less than 20% found just once. The CDR3 has 15 amino acids. Germline CDR1 MNHEY, CDR2 SVGAGI. With 4 bases clipped from V and 0 bases from J, the junction kept 0 bases outside the gene matches. The sequence derives from a man aged 18-30 years who received the YFV17D yellow fever vaccine. The sample consisted of PBMCs, taken about 5 days after the first yellow fever vaccination. The rearrangement joins TRBV6-5 to TRBJ1-4; 9 positions agree with TRBD1. The CDR3 loop reads CASSWTGATNEKLFF. The CDR3, as DNA: TGTGCCAGCAGTTGGACAGGGGCAACTAATGAAAAACTGTTTTTT.